This TCR beta chain was recorded in a study of cytomegalovirus exposure and HLA in healthy donors (TCRdb year 2017). About the investigation overall: According to an earlier analysis of around 600 of the donors, 150 million to 200 million T cells yielded 117 million unique TCR beta sequences and about 300 Gb of sequence data. Roughly 320 gigabases of sequencing data and 75 million to 85 million unique TCR sequences made up an early release that covered fewer than 650 HLA-typed donors. Of the 300 to 500 genotyped donors, 81% were placed in the genetic ancestry cluster associated with self-reported Caucasian donors. The study was designed to test whether signatures of past pathogen exposure could be identified by cataloging public T cell receptors. The study profiled the T cell repertoires of approximately 700 subjects by immunosequencing and related them to cytomegalovirus serostatus. In addition to the first cohort of roughly 700 subjects, a separate validation cohort of 120 different subjects was used. To predict cytomegalovirus infection status, the study combined high-throughput TCR immunosequencing, statistical association of individual TCRs with disease status, and machine learning. To study patterns of TCR occurrence, a later analysis re-analyzed previously published TCR beta repertoires from 700 or so donors and added high-resolution HLA genotyping. The later analysis used no new phenotypic data to find candidate immune exposures, relying instead on TCR beta sequences and their occurrence across donors. An earlier analysis of 500 to 650 of the donors applied high-throughput TCR beta sequencing to assess whether each TCR beta V gene segment acted as functional or pseudogenic. Alongside the repertoire data, information on donor age, sex, ethnicity and CMV serostatus was compiled. A later genetic analysis took genome-wide SNP genotypes for about 55% of the roughly 670 donors and used that subset as a discovery cohort. Every discovery cohort repertoire had been produced on one sequencing platform. HLA typing covered class I and class II loci at four-digit resolution. Typing coverage varied by locus: about 629-640 donors for A, B, C, DRB1 and DQB1; approximately 500 for DQA1; approximately 610 for DPA1; under 490 for DPB1. Several DR-DQ haplotypes were treated as single units for association and clustering because of strong linkage in the cohort. Among some 410 genotyped donors of the cohort, an average of roughly 240,000 unique TCR beta nucleotide sequences were sequenced per donor, around a sixth of them non-productive. General study outcomes and caveats: HLA typing was unavailable for some donors at each locus, so association tests used only the typed subset. Most TCR sequences were observed very rarely across donors, whereas some public TCRs were present in many individuals. Approximately 18 rarely observed V segments, including chromosome 9 orphons, were excluded from the earlier analysis of almost 600 of the donors because counts were too low. In both the original and validation cohorts, the classifier was reported to diagnose cytomegalovirus status with high specificity and sensitivity. Most CMV-associated TCR beta chains appeared to be HLA-restricted in a later analysis, and the HLA associations seemed to be driven largely by CMV exposure. A later analysis found that TCR association rates varied across HLA loci, with DRB1 alleles showing the most associated TCRs and HLA-C alleles the fewest. A cluster of highly shared sequence variants was judged likely to be a technical artifact of the sequencing pipeline. In the study, some 180 TCR beta chains were listed as associated with cytomegalovirus. A further reported finding was that TCR beta sequences accurately predicted the HLA-A and HLA-B alleles for most subjects in the first cohort. For the cohort, immune exposure information was limited to CMV serostatus. Compared with the approximately 720-donor mean, donors in an Asian-associated ancestry cluster had fewer N-insertions in productive TCRs, according to a later genetic analysis. A few of the identified cytomegalovirus-associated TCR beta chains were confirmed in vitro to be specific for cytomegalovirus antigens. Some IMGT-functional V segments, including TRBV6-2 and TRBV6-3, could not be told apart with the 87-base-pair reads, so those segments were excluded. A later genetic analysis associated a missense DCLRE1C variant with V-gene and J-gene trimming of TCR beta chains, and an independent cohort replicated the association. Several of the top co-occurrence clusters appeared to be linked to parvovirus B19, influenza, CMV and Epstein-Barr virus, according to a later analysis. According to the authors, the approach could potentially be generalized to other disease states and immunological phenotypes. In this cohort, only TCR beta chains were sequenced, and detectable features were limited by the absence of alpha or paired-chain data. When HLA alleles, especially DR and DQ, strongly co-occurred, attributing TCR associations to individual alleles was difficult. Linkage disequilibrium might explain the correlated functional status among segregating V segments, but an unknown experimental factor could not be excluded. In an earlier analysis of some 500 of the donors, most TCR beta V segments were observed in productive rearrangements about 90% or about 30% of the time, broadly matching IMGT annotations. Presence/absence analyses assumed roughly uniform sequencing depth across donors, an assumption that may not hold. In a later analysis, 16,951 TCR beta sequences were associated with specific HLA alleles at a false discovery rate of 0.05. Compared with equally common non-associated chains, HLA-associated TCR beta chains in a later analysis were more clonally expanded and had lower generation probabilities.

The cohort consisted of 600 or so healthy bone marrow donors. At the time of sampling, all cohort members were nominally healthy, though unrecorded immune exposures were likely present. The donor was CMV seropositive and was included in the group of some 290 seropositive cohort members. Every donor gave a peripheral blood sample, and the peripheral blood mononuclear cells from that sample were used for TCR beta sequencing. The Qiagen DNeasy Blood Extraction Kit was used to extract genomic DNA from the blood cell samples. Only a few counts were recorded for this clone. Its antigen is currently not known. No much larger clone exists at a distance of one base, and base qualities are not known. CDR1 and CDR2 were assigned from the germline V gene as MNHEY and SVGAGI. The CDR3 runs 15 residues from the cysteine to the phenylalanine. Only the CDR3 region is kept as DNA, spanning 45 bases read in frame from base 1. Trimming takes 5 bases from V and 1 base from J, and the germline ends sit 14 bases apart.

The receptor library was made with the immunoSEQ multiplex PCR assay. A mixture of 60 forward primers for TCR Vbeta segments and 13 reverse primers for TCR Jbeta segments was used in the multiplex PCR. Amplification of the CDR3 region of rearranged TCR beta genes was performed with a multiplex PCR assay on genomic DNA. Amplified TCR beta libraries were sequenced as 87-base-pair reads on the Illumina HiSeq System. Under the source paper's analysis protocol: A later analysis tallied 75 million to 85 million unique TCR beta chains across the 700 or so repertoires, and roughly 11 million of those chains were shared by two or more donors. A nearest-neighbor algorithm error-corrected the raw reads and collapsed the reads into unique sequences, merging closely related sequences to remove PCR and sequencing errors. CDR3 sequences were aligned to IMGT reference sequences to assign V, D and J gene segments. For a sequence to be retained, at least a six-nucleotide match to both a V gene segment and a J gene segment was required. Rearrangements were classified as productive when the CDR3 lacked stop codons and remained in frame with V and J, and all other rearrangements were classified as non-productive. CDR3 was defined by IMGT convention, running from the second conserved V-encoded cysteine to the conserved J-encoded phenylalanine. The earlier analysis of fewer than 750 of the donors excluded sequences that lacked an unambiguous match to a single V gene segment. In an earlier analysis of a few hundred of the donors, V segments were called functional above 56.7% productive rearrangements and were called segregating when the between-donor standard deviation exceeded 5%. A statistical classification framework was built for diagnosing cytomegalovirus status from the catalog of TCR beta chain sequences. In a later analysis, TCR nucleotide sequences were compared against IMGT/GENE-DB human TR gene sequences so that V and J genes could be assigned. The TCRdist pipeline was used in a later analysis to assign CDR3 sequences and most-parsimonious VDJ recombination scenarios. In a later analysis, each TCR beta chain was defined by its CDR3 amino acid sequence together with its V-gene family, and reads lacking a unique V-gene family were excluded. A later analysis removed 592 highly shared, low-generation-probability nucleotide sequences to deal with suspected cross-contamination and a sequencing artifact. In a later analysis, a clonal expansion index was calculated for each public chain from normalized within-repertoire ranks of inferred template counts. In a later analysis, generation probabilities were computed with a VDJ recombination model fitted to out-of-frame rearrangements, and the resulting probabilities were checked against IGoR. Hypergeometric tests were used in a later analysis to score TCR-TCR, TCR-HLA and TCR-CMV co-occurrence, with a repertoire-size bias correction applied to the TCR pairs. False discovery rates were estimated in a later analysis by permuting HLA or CMV assignments 20 times. In a later analysis, co-occurring TCRs were grouped using DBSCAN, and TCRdist sequence similarity was added for clustering within HLA-allele-positive subsets. Repertoires with fewer than 30,000 or more than 120,000 public chains were left out of co-occurrence clustering, as were a handful of repertoires with anomalous nucleotide sharing. The clones in this table, taken by TCRdb from immuneACCESS, are in-frame only. Not every clone is retained; where verified, under half of the shortfall comes from an unresolved V gene, and the cause of the rest is unknown. That table is the source of V, J and clone size, and D and trimming were worked out from the DNA. This sample holds roughly 100,000 clones; about 75% were observed only once. The ten largest clones add up to roughly 7.7% of the sample.

The sequence derives from a man aged 40-55 years in good health and CMV-seropositive. Sequenced input: PBMCs. The rearrangement joined TRBV6-5 to TRBJ2-5; tentative D gene TRBD1, with 6 bases matching. CDR3 loop: CASSRSGVLQETQYF. Here is the DNA: TGTGCCAGCAGTCGATCAGGGGTCCTCCAAGAGACCCAGTACTTC.